This TCR beta chain was captured by sequencing in a study of shared clonotypes between healthy human individuals. Unsorted samples drew genomic DNA from tens of millions of PBMCs. DNA input for the unsorted PBMC replicate PCRs was roughly 300 ng, about 32,000 T cell genomes. Sequencing used immunoSEQ multiplex PCR; TCRdb keeps in-frame clones, though not all of them. Among about 490,000 clones, over 70% were seen once, and the ten largest hold 10% to 15%. Points on this clone: The same CDR3 is also encoded by other DNA sequences in this sample.

The CDR3 spans 12 residues. V gave up 2 bases and J gave up 4 bases, with 6 bases separating them. Germline CDR1 MDHEN, CDR2 SYDVKM. The sequence was collected from a woman aged 40-49 years in good health. Some clones in this sample may be carry-over from other donors' samples. The V gene is TRBV28, the J gene TRBJ2-7; D not certain. Sequencing used PBMCs. The CDR3 sequence: CASSLGSYEQYF. CDR3 in DNA: TGTGCCAGCAGTTTAGGGTCGTACGAGCAGTACTTC. The variable domain in full, with the rest retrieved from reference TRBV28 and TRBJ2-7, is DVKVTQSSRYLVKRTGEKVFLECVQDMDHENMFWYRQDPGLGLRLIYFSYDVKMKEKGDIPEGYSVSREKKERFSLILESASTNQTSMYLCASSLGSYEQYFGPGTRLTVT.